These 7 T cell receptor beta chains were sequenced from one sample in a study of OX40 agonist ivuxolimab in advanced cancers. The repertoire was sequenced with immunoSEQ multiplex PCR; TCRdb's copy has only in-frame clones and lacks some. The data show about 70,000 clones, about 81% seen once. Here the sequenced sample was CD4+ or CD8+ T cells sorted from blood, taken in a trial of the OX40 agonist ivuxolimab. The receptors here all came from an adult with an advanced solid tumor such as melanoma, head and neck, liver or kidney cancer.

This chain joins TRBV5-1 and TRBJ2-1, with D possibly being TRBD1 (5 bases). The CDR3 is 14 residues long. Germline CDR1 is SGHRS and CDR2 is YFSETQ. Trimming stripped 0 bases from V and 4 bases from J, with 8 bases between. CDR3 DNA sequence: TGCGCCAGCAGCTTGGGACAGCTTTACAATGAGCAGTTCTTC. As protein: CASSLGQLYNEQFF.

The CDR3 sequence is CASSSTGGNTIYF. CDR3 DNA: TGCGCCAGCAGTTCGACTGGAGGAAACACCATATATTTT. V is TRBV10-1 and J is TRBJ1-3; no reliable D call. This CDR3 contains 13 residues. V gave up 5 bases and J gave up 4 bases, with 9 bases separating them. Germline V gives CDR1 WNHNN, CDR2 SYGVQD (reference sequence).

V is TRBV7-2 and J is TRBJ2-1, with D hard to call. CDR3 length: 12 amino acids. Trimming removed 3 bases at V and 4 bases at J, with 4 bases between. Germline-derived CDR1 and CDR2 are SGHTA and FQGNSA. The CDR3 sequence is CASSFVYNEQFF. Written as DNA, the CDR3 is TGTGCCAGCAGCTTTGTATACAATGAGCAGTTCTTC.

In its sample, this clone was seen once. The chain has TRBV7-3 and TRBJ1-3; no firm D call. Germline-derived CDR1 and CDR2 are SGHTA and FQGTGA. There are 14 residues in the CDR3. V dropped 5 bases and J dropped 3 bases, with 11 bases sitting between them. CDR3 nucleotide sequence: TGTGCCAGCAGCCCGGACGCCTTTGGAAACACCATATATTTT. Its translation: CASSPDAFGNTIYF. Filled out from reference TRBV7-3 and TRBJ1-3, the complete variable domain reads GAGVSQTPSNKVTEKGKYVELRCDPISGHTALYWYRQSLGQGPEFLIYFQGTGAADDSGLPNDRFFAVRPEGSVSTLKIQRTERGDSAVYLCASSPDAFGNTIYFGEGSWLTVV.

Details on this clone: The sample has other DNA sequences that encode this CDR3 too. The CDR3 nucleotides are TGTGCCAGCAGCCGTGGACAGGGGAGGGAAAAACTGTTTTTT. Protein sequence: CASSRGQGREKLFF. V is TRBV28 and J is TRBJ1-4; 9 bases align to TRBD1. Germline V gives CDR1 MDHEN, CDR2 SYDVKM. The V gene end was trimmed by 6 bases and the J gene end by 8 bases; junction bases not matched to a gene: 7. The CDR3 length is 14 residues. Full variable domain (remainder filled in from reference TRBV28 and TRBJ1-4): DVKVTQSSRYLVKRTGEKVFLECVQDMDHENMFWYRQDPGLGLRLIYFSYDVKMKEKGDIPEGYSVSREKKERFSLILESASTNQTSMYLCASSRGQGREKLFFGSGTQLSVL.

This rearrangement joins TRBV29-1 to TRBJ2-5, with TRBD2 matching 14 bases. The length of the CDR3 is 16 residues. Germline-derived CDR1 and CDR2 are SQVTM and ANQGSEA. V dropped 6 bases and J dropped 1; count of bases not matched to a gene: 7. The CDR3 loop is CSVRTGTSGGQETQYF. In DNA, the CDR3 is TGCAGCGTCCGAACCGGGACTAGCGGGGGCCAAGAGACCCAGTACTTC.

In DNA, the CDR3 is TGTGCCAGCAGCCAGACTAGCGGCAGATTTTCCTACGAGCAGTACTTC. It is translated as CASSQTSGRFSYEQYF. The rearrangement uses TRBV4-2 and TRBJ2-7, with 9 bases lining up with TRBD2. The CDR3 is made up of 16 amino acids. Germline lookup yields CDR1 LGHNA and CDR2 YNFKEQ. With 3 bases clipped from V and 1 base from J, the junction kept 7 bases outside the gene matches.